This T cell receptor (beta chain) was sequenced for a study of T-cell memory formation after mild COVID-19. Study-wide background: Clusters of TCRs were largely donor specific. Whole-study results and caveats: Most CD4+ clones that shrank were in CM and EM, while CD8+ ones turned up in EMRA.

The TCR alpha and TCR beta cDNA libraries, bearing sample barcodes and UMIs, were generated by 5'RACE using constant-segment primers. TCRdb re-analysed the 5' RACE reads in MiXCR, keeping a single row per CDR3 protein. This table has around 310,000 distinct CDR3 sequences, around 15% appearing once. This clonotype occurred a few times. Antigen specificity is unknown. CDR3 length equals 14 residues. CDR1 is LGHNA, CDR2 YSLEER, per germline. Trimming stripped 5 bases from V and 1 base from J, with 11 bases between. This sequence joins TRBV4-3 and TRBJ1-1; possibly TRBD1 for D (5 bases). The clonotype comes from a man younger than 35 who had mild COVID-19 (a few samples of this study predate the infection). Cell type and time point are not known. Sequencing was done on a sample of PBMCs or a T cell subset sorted from them (not recorded which). CDR3 region: CASSNLTGNTEAFF. CDR3 sequence (DNA): TGCGCCAGCAGCAATTTAACAGGGAACACTGAAGCTTTCTTT.